This entry lists 10 T cell receptor beta chains sequenced from one sample in a study of T cells in Graves' hyperthyroidism and ophthalmopathy. What was amplified from RNA transcripts were TCR beta CDR3 regions. Primed by the HTBI set, a first-round RT-PCR was run on the TCR CDR3. A single record per CDR3 protein comes from TCRdb applying MiXCR to the multiplex PCR reads. The table has about 400,000 distinct CDR3 sequences, roughly 14% seen once. The sample taken for sequencing was blood. These receptors were obtained from a man between 18 and 35 years old with Graves' ophthalmopathy.

The sample holds many counts of this clonotype. This chain joins TRBV7-9 and TRBJ1-2, with 7 bases aligning to TRBD1. This CDR3 is built from 15 residues. J gave up 5 bases and V 5 bases, and 11 bases lay outside the gene matches. In germline, CDR1 is SEHNR, CDR2 FQNEAQ (reference sequence). In nucleotides, the CDR3 is TGTGCCAGCAGCAGAGACAGGGCCCGACCATATGGCTACACCTTC. Its translation: CASSRDRARPYGYTF.

This clonotype was counted many times. This chain links TRBV6-1 with TRBJ1-2; possible D gene TRBD1, 5 bases. The CDR3 runs 16 residues. V was trimmed by 5 bases and J by 2 bases, leaving 18 bases between them. CDR1 MNHNS and CDR2 SASEGT come from the germline V gene. The CDR3 reads CASSQRALTANYGYTF. DNA of the CDR3: TGTGCCAGCAGTCAACGAGCTTTGACAGCCAACTATGGCTACACCTTC.

This clonotype turned up a few times. The rearrangement uses TRBV25-1 and TRBJ2-3; possibly TRBD1 or TRBD2 for D (5 bases each). Germline CDR1 is MGHDK and CDR2 is SYGVNS. The V end was cut by 2 bases, the J end by 1 base, with 10 bases between. The CDR3 covers 15 residues. CDR3 sequence (DNA): TGTGCCAGCAGTGAACCGGGGCGGGGCACAGATACGCAGTATTTT. The encoded protein is CASSEPGRGTDTQYF. Filled out from reference TRBV25-1 and TRBJ2-3, the complete variable domain reads EADIYQTPRYLVIGTGKKITLECSQTMGHDKMYWYQQDPGMELHLIHYSYGVNSTEKGDLSSESTVSRIRTEHFPLTLESARPSHTSQYLCASSEPGRGTDTQYFGPGTRLTVL.

This rearrangement joins TRBV19 to TRBJ1-2, with D maybe TRBD1 (6 bases). There are 16 residues in the CDR3. Trimming removed 2 bases from V and 1 base from J, with 14 bases in between. The V gene's germline CDR1 is LNHDA and CDR2 SQIVND (reference sequence). This chain's CDR3 is CASSINTGTSNYGYTF. The DNA for the CDR3 is TGTGCCAGTAGTATAAATACAGGGACAAGTAACTATGGCTACACCTTC.

This clonotype was seen more than once but under ten times. The chain links TRBV4-1 to TRBJ2-3; 10 bases line up with TRBD2. The CDR3 has 18 amino acids. The junction had 9 bases not matched to a gene; V was cut back by 1 base and J by 2 bases. Germline V gives CDR1 MGHRA, CDR2 YSYEKL. The CDR3 nucleotides read TGCGCCAGCAGCCAAGGGGTCTGGCTAGCGGGAGTCACAGATACGCAGTATTTT. This gives the protein CASSQGVWLAGVTDTQYF.

Remarks on this clonotype: A much larger clone sits a single nucleotide away, making a read error possible. The missing conserved phenylalanine or tryptophan at the end of this CDR3 makes a read error likely. V is TRBV25-1 and J is TRBJ2-5; 10 positions match TRBD2. The CDR3 covers 15 residues. The junction had 3 bases not matched to a gene; V was cut back by 1 base and J by 4 bases. Germline V gene sequence: CDR1 MGHDK, CDR2 SYGVNS. The CDR3 sequence: CASSESSGRGETQYL. The CDR3 nucleotides read TGTGCCAGCAGTGAATCAAGCGGGAGGGGAGAGACCCAGTACCTC.

This clonotype was seen many times. The CDR3: CASSSQTGLEQYF. The CDR3, as DNA: TGTGCCAGCAGTTCTCAGACAGGCCTCGAGCAGTACTTC. The chain has TRBV6-1 and TRBJ2-7, with D possibly TRBD1 on 6 matching bases. Germline CDR1 is MNHNS and CDR2 is SASEGT. Trimming removed 5 bases at V and 6 bases at J, with 14 bases between. This CDR3 comprises 13 residues.

V and J are TRBV5-1 and TRBJ2-7; 8 bases are a match to TRBD1. The length of the CDR3 is 14 residues. CDR1 SGHRS and CDR2 YFSETQ come from the germline V gene. After removal of 4 bases from V and 0 bases from J, the junction contained 3 bases not matched to a gene. The CDR3 region is CASSAQGASYEQYF. DNA of the CDR3: TGCGCCAGCAGCGCCCAGGGGGCCTCCTACGAGCAGTACTTC.

This clonotype was picked up many times. The CDR3 DNA reads as TGTGCCAGCAGTTACTCTTCAGGGGGTGCCCACGAGCAGTACTTC. Translating gives CASSYSSGGAHEQYF. This chain joins TRBV6-6 and TRBJ2-7; 7 nucleotides line up with TRBD1. Germline V gives CDR1 MNHNY, CDR2 SVGAGI (reference sequence). V was clipped by 0 bases and J by 5 bases; unmatched bases: 7. The CDR3 spans 15 residues.

Ten or more counts support this clonotype. The rearrangement links TRBV11-2 to TRBJ1-2; no reliable D call. Per germline, CDR1 SGHAT and CDR2 FQNNGV. V lost 0 bases and J 4 bases, leaving 12 bases between the germline ends. The CDR3 loop spans 15 amino acids. CDR3 residues: CASSLDSLTSYGYTF. The CDR3 nucleotides are TGTGCCAGCAGCTTAGATTCCCTGACCAGCTATGGCTACACCTTC.